This TCR beta chain was identified during a study of T cell repertoires in cytomegalovirus infection. This clonotype was detected only a few times. Its antigen is currently unknown. TCRdb analysed the reads with MiXCR anew, one entry per CDR3 protein. This sample yields some 350,000 distinct CDR3 sequences, of which 34% are seen a single time; 13% belongs to the top ten. The receptor comes from a human donor in good health (CMV status not recorded). Some clones in this sample may be carry-over from other donors' samples. The source was cultured PBMCs, collected from culture after CMV antigen stimulation.

The CDR3 bases are TGTGCCAGCAGTCGCCAGGAGTACCAAGAGACCCAGTACTTC. Protein sequence: CASSRQEYQETQYF. The chain is built from TRBV7-9 and TRBJ2-5; D call uncertain. The CDR3 sequence is 14 residues long. Trimming pared 6 bases from V and 0 bases from J, leaving 11 bases between. Per germline, CDR1 SEHNR and CDR2 FQNEAQ (reference sequence).